A selection of T cell receptor beta chains follows, all from one sample in a study of T cell changes during pregnancy in multiple sclerosis. The method was immunoSEQ multiplex PCR; TCRdb's version includes in-frame clones alone and lacks a portion of them. The sample shows tens of thousands of clones, just over 90% of them seen only once. Material: CD4+ T cells from peripheral blood mononuclear cells, obtained in the second trimester of pregnancy. These receptors originate from a female donor with multiple sclerosis, enrolled in a pregnancy study. The CDR3 runs from the conserved cysteine through the conserved F or W. A D gene is named only where the DNA matches it firmly. Expanded clones are given a class, and other clones once, few, many or no size at all.

.	.	TRBV7-9	TRBJ2-1	CASSLATAPEQFF	TGTGCCAGCAGCTTGGCTACAGCTCCTGAGCAGTTCTTC
.	TRBD1	TRBV7-9	TRBJ2-7	CASSRQGQGAVEQYF	TGTGCCAGCAGCCGGCAGGGACAGGGGGCGGTCGAGCAGTACTTC
.	.	TRBV21-1	TRBJ2-7	CASSLGQGHTYEQYF	TGTGCCAGCAGTTTGGGACAGGGTCACACCTACGAGCAGTACTTC
.	TRBD1	TRBV30	TRBJ2-2	CAWARDRGTELFF	TGTGCCTGGGCCCGGGACAGGGGGACGGAGCTGTTTTTT
.	.	TRBV5-1	TRBJ1-4	CASSLGGEKLFF	TGCGCCAGCAGCTTGGGCGGTGAAAAACTGTTTTTT
.	TRBD1	TRBV13	TRBJ2-7	CASSHRPGQGKHEQYF	TGTGCCAGCAGCCATCGACCCGGACAGGGGAAACACGAGCAGTACTTC
once	TRBD1	TRBV6-1	TRBJ1-4	CASSGKEGTAWIEKLFF	TGTGCCAGCAGTGGGAAGGAGGGGACAGCCTGGATTGAAAAACTGTTTTTT
.	TRBD2	TRBV10-3	TRBJ2-7	CAIAGTGLVDEQYF	TGTGCCATAGCTGGGACGGGACTAGTAGACGAGCAGTACTTC
.	TRBD1	TRBV5-4	TRBJ2-2	CASSPPGQGVITGELFF	TGTGCCAGCAGCCCCCCCGGCCAGGGGGTTATCACCGGGGAGCTGTTTTTT
.	.	TRBV30	TRBJ2-2	CAWSRQALGELFF	TGTGCCTGGAGCCGACAGGCATTGGGGGAGCTGTTTTTT
.	TRBD2	TRBV14	TRBJ2-5	CASSQEQGGRALRETQYF	TGTGCCAGCAGCCAAGAACAGGGCGGGAGGGCCCTCCGGGAGACCCAGTACTTC
.	TRBD2	TRBV28	TRBJ2-7	CASSLSSGYSYEQYF	TGTGCCAGCAGTTTATCTAGCGGGTACTCCTACGAGCAGTACTTC
.	TRBD1	TRBV18	TRBJ2-7	CASSPQTGGREQYF	TGTGCCAGCTCACCCCAGACAGGGGGCAGAGAGCAGTACTTC
once	.	TRBV29-1	TRBJ2-1	CSALLSYNEQFF	TGCAGCGCGTTATTGTCCTACAATGAGCAGTTCTTC
.	TRBD2	TRBV19	TRBJ2-7	CASSPEGLASYEQYF	TGTGCCAGTAGTCCCGAGGGACTAGCGTCCTACGAGCAGTACTTC